These 29 T cell receptor beta chains were all obtained from the same sample, sequenced in a study of blood T cell repertoires in COVID-19. Libraries were prepared by immunoSEQ multiplex PCR; TCRdb keeps only in-frame clonotypes and omits some of them. This table holds around 97,000 clones, more than 70% found once. Sequenced input: peripheral blood. Receptors originate from a woman aged 60 to 75 with acute or convalescent COVID-19.

The chain has TRBV30 and TRBJ1-3, with D maybe TRBD1 (5 bases). Germline CDR1 is GTSNPN and CDR2 is SVGIG (reference sequence). The CDR3 sequence is 17 residues long. Trimming removed 3 bases at V and 5 bases at J, with 23 bases between. The CDR3 nucleotides read TGTGCCTGGAGATCAGAATTCCGACAGCGACAAAGAAACACCATATATTTT. Translation: CAWRSEFRQRQRNTIYF.

This clone was seen only once. The chain employs TRBV12-3 or TRBV12-4 and TRBJ1-1; D is possibly TRBD1 (5 bases). V was trimmed by 6 bases and J by 10 bases, leaving 18 bases between them. CDR3 length equals 13 residues. CDR3 DNA: TGTGCCAGCAGCCCAGCGCGGGGACCAGGAGCTTTCTTT. It codes for CASSPARGPGAFF.

The chain carries TRBV11-3 and TRBJ2-7, with 10 bases identical to TRBD1. The CDR3 extends over 20 amino acids. J gave up 0 bases and V 1 base, and 15 bases lay outside the gene matches. Germline loops: CDR1 SGHNT, CDR2 YENEEA. The CDR3 loop is CASSLGRFEGQGSLSYEQYF. The CDR3 DNA is TGTGCCAGCAGCTTAGGTAGGTTTGAGGGACAGGGGTCCCTCTCCTACGAGCAGTACTTC. Complete variable domain (other parts from reference TRBV11-3 and TRBJ2-7): EAGVVQSPRYKIIEKKQPVAFWCNPISGHNTLYWYLQNLGQGPELLIRYENEEAVDDSQLPKDRFSAERLKGVDSTLKIQPAELGDSAVYLCASSLGRFEGQGSLSYEQYFGPGTRLTVT.

The chain recombines TRBV2 with TRBJ2-5; 10 nucleotides line up with TRBD1. V was clipped by 5 bases and J by 5 bases; unmatched bases: 8. The CDR3 covers 15 residues. Per germline, CDR1 SNHLY and CDR2 FYNNEI. CDR3 protein: CASSKDRGREETQYF. Here the CDR3 DNA reads TGTGCCAGCAGTAAAGACAGGGGGCGGGAGGAGACCCAGTACTTC.

V is TRBV25-1 and J is TRBJ2-1; weak D call: TRBD2 (5 bases). The ends were cut back, 5 bases at V and 2 bases at J, with 10 bases in the middle. The CDR3 consists of 14 residues. Germline CDR1 reads MGHDK; CDR2 reads SYGVNS. The CDR3 spells CASSTLGTYNEQFF. The DNA of the CDR3 is TGTGCCAGCAGTACTCTCGGGACCTACAATGAGCAGTTCTTC.

This chain uses TRBV3-1 (or the pseudogene TRBV3-2) with TRBJ1-5; a possible D gene is TRBD1 (5 bases). The V end lost 2 bases, the J end lost 5 bases, and 16 bases lay between the germline ends. CDR1 and CDR2 (germline): LGHDT, YNNKEL (reference sequence). This CDR3 has 16 residues. The CDR3 sequence is CASSQSTGIGDQPQHF. The DNA for the CDR3 is TGTGCCAGCAGCCAATCTACAGGTATAGGGGATCAGCCCCAGCATTTT.

This chain links TRBV6-5 with TRBJ1-1; D gene unclear. Germline values: CDR1 MNHEY, CDR2 SVGAGI. The V end was cut by 7 bases, the J end by 4 bases, with 16 bases between. The CDR3 runs 14 residues. The DNA of the CDR3 is TGTGCCAGCACTATGCTTCAGGTGGGCACTGAAGCTTTCTTT. Its translation is CASTMLQVGTEAFF.

The J gene is TRBJ1-5, the V gene TRBV7-8; tentatively, D is TRBD1 (6 bases). V was pared by 3 bases and J by 4 bases, with 10 bases between. Germline V gene sequence: CDR1 SGHVS, CDR2 FQNEAQ. The CDR3 is made up of 14 amino acids. The CDR3 is CASSLTGLNQPQHF. CDR3 DNA sequence: TGTGCCAGCAGCTTGACAGGATTAAATCAGCCCCAGCATTTT.

As to this clone: Other nucleotide sequences from this sample produce the same CDR3. V usage is TRBV28 and J usage is TRBJ1-2, with 10 positions matching TRBD1. Germline V gives CDR1 MDHEN, CDR2 SYDVKM. With V trimmed by 7 bases and J by 2 bases, 4 bases remained unmatched. The CDR3 extends over 14 amino acids. The CDR3 bases are TGTGCCAGCATCCCGGGACAGGGGAACTATGGCTACACCTTC. As protein: CASIPGQGNYGYTF.

The rearrangement links TRBV3-1 (or the pseudogene TRBV3-2) to TRBJ2-7; D possibly corresponds to TRBD2 (6 bases). Germline V gene data show CDR1 as LGHDT and CDR2 as YNNKEL (reference sequence). This CDR3 has 16 amino acids. V dropped 3 bases and J dropped 6 bases, with 21 bases sitting between them. The CDR3 coding sequence is TGTGCCAGCAGCCATTCAGGTGGGGGGAAGAGGGGCGAGCAGTACTTC. Translated, it gives CASSHSGGGKRGEQYF.

The V call is TRBV5-4, the J call TRBJ2-1, with D maybe TRBD1 (6 bases). The CDR3 has 14 residues. V was cut by 4 bases and J by 10 bases, with 18 bases left in between. Germline V lookup: CDR1 SGHNT, CDR2 YYREEE (reference sequence). CDR3 region: CASSLLTGKEEQFF. CDR3 nucleotides: TGTGCCAGCAGCCTACTCACAGGGAAGGAAGAGCAGTTCTTC.

The rearrangement uses TRBV10-3 and TRBJ1-5; TRBD1 matches at 12 bases. The CDR3 consists of 15 residues. Germline CDR1 ENHRY, CDR2 SYGVKD. V trimming: 4 bases; J trimming: 6 bases; junction bases outside the gene matches: 4. The CDR3 nucleotides read TGTGCCATCAGTGGTGGGACAGGGGGCAGTCAGCCCCAGCATTTT. It specifies CAISGGTGGSQPQHF.

The chain employs TRBV10-3 and TRBJ2-1, with 9 bases fitting TRBD1. V lost 3 bases, J lost 6 bases, and 6 bases stayed unmatched. The CDR3 runs 15 residues. Germline V CDR1 and CDR2: ENHRY, SYGVKD. The CDR3 nucleotides are TGTGCCATCAGTGAACCGGGACAGGGCCTCAATGAGCAGTTCTTC. This gives the protein CAISEPGQGLNEQFF.

The chain recombines TRBV4-1 with TRBJ1-4; tentative D call: TRBD1 (5 bases). V gave up 0 bases and J gave up 5 bases, with 13 bases separating them. CDR1 and CDR2 (germline): MGHRA, YSYEKL. The CDR3 has 16 residues. The CDR3, as DNA: TGCGCCAGCAGCCAAGAAACTGCTAGGGGAAATGAAAAACTGTTTTTT. Translating gives CASSQETARGNEKLFF.

The chain joins TRBV28 to TRBJ1-2, with D possibly matching TRBD1 (6 bases). CDR3 length: 13 residues. Per the germline V gene, CDR1 is MDHEN and CDR2 is SYDVKM. V gave up 3 bases and J gave up 4 bases, with 9 bases separating them. The CDR3 spells CASSFFRGYGYTF. For the CDR3, the DNA is TGTGCCAGCAGTTTTTTCAGGGGCTATGGCTACACCTTC.

This chain uses TRBV4-1 with TRBJ2-2, with a possible D match to TRBD1 (5 bases). The length of the CDR3 is 15 residues. Trimming took 0 bases from V and 7 from J, leaving 12 bases between them. Germline CDR1 MGHRA, CDR2 YSYEKL. CDR3 loop: CASSQDWGYSGELFF. CDR3 in DNA: TGCGCCAGCAGCCAAGATTGGGGCTATAGCGGGGAGCTGTTTTTT.

This clone was picked up a small number of times. This chain uses TRBV29-1 with TRBJ2-1; no clear D gene. Germline V lookup: CDR1 SQVTM, CDR2 ANQGSEA. The CDR3 totals 10 residues. CDR3 nucleotide sequence: TGCTCCGGTGGAGACAATGAGCAGTTCTTC. This encodes CSGGDNEQFF.

V gene TRBV18 combines with J gene TRBJ2-5, with D hard to call. V lost 3 bases and J 2 bases, leaving 7 bases between the germline ends. CDR1 is KGHSH and CDR2 is LQKENI in the germline V gene. CDR3 length equals 13 residues. The CDR3 reads CASSPGSQETQYF. The CDR3 DNA reads TGTGCCAGCTCACCGGGCAGTCAAGAGACCCAGTACTTC.

The J gene is TRBJ1-3, the V gene TRBV20-1; D gene unclear. This CDR3 comprises 17 residues. Germline V gives CDR1 DFQATT, CDR2 SNEGSKA (reference sequence). V shed 3 bases and J shed 0 bases, with 18 bases lying between them. The CDR3 nucleotides are TGCAGTGCTAGTTCGCTTGGTGAGGGCCGCTCTGGAAACACCATATATTTT. Residues: CSASSLGEGRSGNTIYF.

V gene TRBV7-8 combines with J gene TRBJ2-1; D is unclear. Looked up from germline, CDR1 is SGHVS and CDR2 is FQNEAQ. This CDR3 is built from 15 residues. The ends were cut back, 0 bases at V and 2 bases at J, with 8 bases in the middle. DNA of the CDR3: TGTGCCAGCAGCTTAGCCGCGTTTACCTACAATGAGCAGTTCTTC. Its translation: CASSLAAFTYNEQFF. Combining the CDR3 with reference TRBV7-8 and TRBJ2-1 gives the whole variable domain GAGVSQSPRYKVAKRGQDVALRCDPISGHVSLFWYQQALGQGPEFLTYFQNEAQLDKSGLPSDRFFAERPEGSVSTLKIQRTQQEDSAVYLCASSLAAFTYNEQFFGPGTRLTVL.

This clone was observed a handful of times. This chain links TRBV18 with TRBJ1-1; 7 bases are a match to TRBD1. The CDR3 covers 13 residues. The germline CDR1 and CDR2 sequences are KGHSH and LQKENI. The V and J ends lost 5 bases and 5 bases, in that order; junction bases with no gene match: 5. CDR3 bases: TGTGCCAGCTCAGCGGGACAGAGGACTGAAGCTTTCTTT. Its protein product is CASSAGQRTEAFF.

The CDR3 loop is CASSPLYPGAYEQYF. CDR3 nucleotides: TGTGCCAGCAGCCCGCTATACCCGGGGGCCTACGAGCAGTACTTC. V usage is TRBV11-2 and J usage is TRBJ2-7; D is possibly TRBD2 (6 bases). V was pared by 5 bases and J by 2 bases, with 16 bases between. The CDR3 length is 15 residues. The germline CDR1 and CDR2 sequences are SGHAT and FQNNGV. The full variable domain, completed using reference TRBV11-2 and TRBJ2-7, is EAGVAQSPRYKIIEKRQSVAFWCNPISGHATLYWYQQILGQGPKLLIQFQNNGVVDDSQLPKDRFSAERLKGVDSTLKIQPAKLEDSAVYLCASSPLYPGAYEQYFGPGTRLTVT.

The CDR3: CASSRPGTGGTEAFF. The DNA for the CDR3 is TGTGCCAGCAGCCGTCCCGGGACAGGGGGCACTGAAGCTTTCTTT. The chain recombines TRBV5-6 with TRBJ1-1; 11 bases match TRBD1. Germline CDR1 and CDR2: SGHDT and YYEEEE. The ends lost 4 bases at V and 4 bases at J; junction bases unmatched: 6. The CDR3 loop spans 15 amino acids.

This clone showed up just once. The V gene is TRBV7-9, the J gene TRBJ2-1, with a possible D match to TRBD2 (6 bases). The CDR3 is 15 amino acids. V was pared by 0 bases and J by 7 bases, with 13 bases between. Germline V gives CDR1 SEHNR, CDR2 FQNEAQ (reference sequence). The CDR3 DNA reads TGTGCCAGCAGCTTAGCGGCGGGGCTCTATAATGAGCAGTTCTTC. As protein: CASSLAAGLYNEQFF. The complete variable domain, with remaining parts taken from reference TRBV7-9 and TRBJ2-1, reads DTGVSQNPRHKITKRGQNVTFRCDPISEHNRLYWYRQTLGQGPEFLTYFQNEAQLEKSRLLSDRFSAERPKGSFSTLEIQRTEQGDSAMYLCASSLAAGLYNEQFFGPGTRLTVL.

Note on this clone: The same CDR3 can be traced to other DNA sequences in this sample. The J gene is TRBJ2-7, the V gene TRBV18; D is possibly TRBD1 (6 bases). Trimming removed 2 bases at V and 3 bases at J, with 8 bases between. The CDR3 has 13 residues. Germline V lookup: CDR1 KGHSH, CDR2 LQKENI. The CDR3 DNA is TGTGCCAGCTCACCAAGACAGGTCTACGAGCAGTACTTC. Translated, it gives CASSPRQVYEQYF. Filled out from reference TRBV18 and TRBJ2-7, the complete variable domain reads NAGVMQNPRHLVRRRGQEARLRCSPMKGHSHVYWYRQLPEEGLKFMVYLQKENIIDESGMPKERFSAEFPKEGPSILRIQQVVRGDSAAYFCASSPRQVYEQYFGPGTRLTVT.

This clone has only one observation. The CDR3 reads CASSPPGSRSYEQYF. The CDR3 DNA is TGTGCCAGCAGCCCCCCCGGTTCCCGGTCCTACGAGCAGTACTTC. The chain employs TRBV5-4 and TRBJ2-7; unclear D gene. Germline-derived CDR1 and CDR2 are SGHNT and YYREEE (reference sequence). The V gene lost 4 bases and the J gene lost 1 base, with 15 bases spanning the gap. CDR3 length equals 15 residues.

The genes are TRBV5-4 and TRBJ1-2; D call uncertain. The CDR3 is 18 amino acids. The germline CDR1 and CDR2 sequences are SGHNT and YYREEE (reference sequence). V shed 0 bases and J shed 6 bases, with 24 bases lying between them. The CDR3 DNA is TGTGCCAGCAGCTTGGGGTCGCCAGGCGCCGTTTACCAGCATGGCTACACCTTC. Protein product: CASSLGSPGAVYQHGYTF.

The V and J genes are TRBV11-3 and TRBJ1-6; D call uncertain. The CDR3 contains 12 residues. The ends were cut back, 4 bases at V and 9 bases at J, with 7 bases in the middle. Germline V gene lookup returns CDR1 SGHNT and CDR2 YENEEA. DNA for the CDR3: TGTGCCAGCAGCTCCGTACTTTCACCCCTCCACTTT. As protein: CASSSVLSPLHF. Drawing the rest from reference TRBV11-3 and TRBJ1-6, the complete variable domain is EAGVVQSPRYKIIEKKQPVAFWCNPISGHNTLYWYLQNLGQGPELLIRYENEEAVDDSQLPKDRFSAERLKGVDSTLKIQPAELGDSAVYLCASSSVLSPLHFGNGTRLTVT.

The rearrangement links TRBV27 to TRBJ1-6; D might be TRBD1 (6 bases). Trimming cost V 3 bases and J 6 bases, with 9 bases left between them. The CDR3 is 14 amino acids. CDR1 and CDR2 from the germline V gene are MNHEY and SMNVEV (reference sequence). CDR3 bases: TGTGCCAGCAGTTTTGGACAGACTAATTCACCCCTCCACTTT. It encodes CASSFGQTNSPLHF.